The sequence of this T cell receptor beta chain was determined in a study of blood T cell repertoires in COVID-19 (dated by TCRdb to about 2020). Background for the entire study: Samples from collaborators originated in the United States, Italy and Spain and spanned both the acute and convalescent phases of COVID-19. The samples were drawn from the first 160 participants of the ongoing ImmuneRACE study and from about 1,200 subjects provided by 6 global collaborators. A de-identified subject ID, COVID-19 status, age in years and sex were almost always included in the sample metadata. The prospective study material was composed of cDNA or gDNA derived from T cells, B-cell-depleted T cells, or PBMCs. The repertoires were made available in a free public database intended to serve as a resource for research on the immune response to SARS-CoV-2. Where available, HLA class I and class II types were obtained from metadata supplied by the sample provider rather than from assay-based typing. The dataset comprised deeply sampled blood TCRbeta repertoires from subjects exposed to, actively infected with, or recovered from COVID-19.

The immunoSEQ Assay, a bias-controlled multiplex PCR, was used to amplify TCRbeta CDR3 regions from genomic DNA. On the study's bioinformatics: The number of nucleated cells in each sample was estimated from the amplification of reference gene primers within the assay. To quantify the absolute abundance of each unique TCRbeta CDR3 rearrangement, sequence reads were collapsed and filtered. For each sample, productive Simpson clonality was calculated by taking the square root of Simpson's diversity index across productive rearrangements. Held by TCRdb, this immuneACCESS table contains in-frame sequences only and omits some clones. Under half of the omission traces to an unresolved V gene where checked; the cause of the rest is unknown. The V and J calls and clone size come from that table; D and trimming were worked out from the DNA. This sample is represented by about 270,000 clones; approximately 85% of them were singletons. Approximately 6% of the sample is taken by the ten largest.

The paper's findings and limits, for the study overall: The quantity of clinical and demographic metadata differed by source and by participant and was supplied without curation.

The CDR3 contains 12 residues, cysteine and phenylalanine counted. Only CDR3 DNA is held: 36 bases, read in frame from base 1. Per the germline V gene, SGHTA is the CDR1 and FQGNSA is the CDR2. At the junction V is shortened by 6 bases and J by 9 bases; bases outside the gene matches: 5. This clone was counted only a few times. It lacks a known antigen. Base quality data are lacking; no much larger clone is found one base away. In Seattle, one collaborating source enrolled patients while the infection was active and tracked those patients longitudinally over the course of disease. Each collaborating institution followed its own protocols to collect whole blood in K2EDTA tubes. For TCRbeta analysis, collaborators shipped samples as frozen whole blood, isolated PBMCs, or DNA extracted from either of those sample types.

The sample taken for sequencing was peripheral blood. The V gene is TRBV7-2 and the J gene is TRBJ2-1; 7 junctional bases match TRBD1. This TCR was recovered from a woman older than 75 with COVID-19, enrolled during active disease. The sequence in DNA is TGTGCCAGCAGTTCCGACAGGGTTGAGCAGTTCTTC. Its amino acids are CASSSDRVEQFF.